Listed below are T cell receptor beta chains from one sample, sequenced in a study of T cell repertoires in cytomegalovirus infection. Their antigens are not known. TCRdb re-analysed the reads in MiXCR, keeping a single row per CDR3 protein. The sample lists approximately 990,000 distinct CDR3 sequences, about 33% occurring once. The starting material was cultured CD8+ T cells from PBMCs, obtained from culture after CMV antigen stimulation. Receptor source: a human donor in good health (CMV status not recorded). Some clones in this sample may be carry-over from other donors' samples. Each CDR3 is given with its conserved first and last residue. Each record gives: V gene, D gene, J gene, clone size, CDR3 DNA, CDR3 protein. The D gene is left open where the match is weak. Clone size is shown for a subset of rows, as once, few, many or a class of expanded clone.

TRBV15	NA	TRBJ2-5	few	TGTGCCACCAGCAGAGATGGCAGCCGACAAGAGACCCAGTACTTC	CATSRDGSRQETQYF
TRBV6-1	TRBD2	TRBJ2-2	few	TGTGCCAGCAGATTGACTAGCGGGGGCCCTCCCGGGGAGCTGTTTTTT	CASRLTSGGPPGELFF
TRBV7-6	NA	TRBJ2-5	NA	TGTGCCAGCAGCCCTAGTGGGGCAACAGGTCGGGAGACCCAGTACTTC	CASSPSGATGRETQYF
TRBV27	NA	TRBJ1-3	NA	TGTGCCAGCAGTGTAGGGACTGGAAACACCATATATTTT	CASSVGTGNTIYF
TRBV24-1	TRBD1	TRBJ1-5	few	TGTGCCACCAGTGATCCCCGGACAGGGAACAATCAGCCCCAGCATTTT	CATSDPRTGNNQPQHF
TRBV6-5	NA	TRBJ2-7	NA	TGTGCCAGCACTAAGGAGGTTGCGCCCTACGAGCAGTACTTC	CASTKEVAPYEQYF
TRBV7-9	TRBD2	TRBJ2-3	few	TGTGCCAGCAGCCGGCTCGGGACTAGAAGAGATACGCAGTATTTT	CASSRLGTRRDTQYF
TRBV14	NA	TRBJ2-7	NA	TGTGCCAGCAGCCAAGGCGGGACAACCTACGAGCAGTACTTC	CASSQGGTTYEQYF
TRBV28	NA	TRBJ1-5	NA	TGTGCCAGCAGTTTATTGGGGGGGGCGAGCAATCAGCCCCAGCATTTT	CASSLLGGASNQPQHF
TRBV20-1	NA	TRBJ2-3	NA	TGCAGTGCTAGGTCGGGAGGCACAGATACGCAGTATTTT	CSARSGGTDTQYF
TRBV4-3	TRBD2	TRBJ2-7	NA	TGCGCCAGCAGCCATCGGACTAGCGACTCCTACGAGCAGTACTTC	CASSHRTSDSYEQYF
TRBV28	NA	TRBJ1-5	NA	TGTGCCAGCAGGCATTCCAGGGGAAGTAGGCAGCCCCAGCATTTT	CASRHSRGSRQPQHF
TRBV4-3	TRBD1	TRBJ2-3	NA	TGCGCCAGCAGCCAAGATAACCCACCCACAGGGGGCACAGATACGCAGTATTTT	CASSQDNPPTGGTDTQYF
TRBV7-9	NA	TRBJ2-2	NA	TGTGCCAGCAGCTTAGCCCCCCAGTCGGTGCTGTTTTTT	CASSLAPQSVLFF
TRBV7-6	TRBD2	TRBJ2-5	NA	TGTGCCAGCAGCCCACCAGCGGGGCCCGGCGAGACCCAGTACTTC	CASSPPAGPGETQYF
TRBV6-1	NA	TRBJ1-6	few	TGTGCCAGCAGTGATGGGCAGGGTCCAACACCCCTCCACTTT	CASSDGQGPTPLHF
TRBV5-6	NA	TRBJ1-1	NA	TGTGCCAGCAGCTACGAGGGAACCACTGAAGCTTTCTTT	CASSYEGTTEAFF
TRBV12-3/TRBV12-4	NA	TRBJ2-2	NA	TGTGCCAGAGTCGAGAACACCGGGGAGCTGTTTTTT	CARVENTGELFF